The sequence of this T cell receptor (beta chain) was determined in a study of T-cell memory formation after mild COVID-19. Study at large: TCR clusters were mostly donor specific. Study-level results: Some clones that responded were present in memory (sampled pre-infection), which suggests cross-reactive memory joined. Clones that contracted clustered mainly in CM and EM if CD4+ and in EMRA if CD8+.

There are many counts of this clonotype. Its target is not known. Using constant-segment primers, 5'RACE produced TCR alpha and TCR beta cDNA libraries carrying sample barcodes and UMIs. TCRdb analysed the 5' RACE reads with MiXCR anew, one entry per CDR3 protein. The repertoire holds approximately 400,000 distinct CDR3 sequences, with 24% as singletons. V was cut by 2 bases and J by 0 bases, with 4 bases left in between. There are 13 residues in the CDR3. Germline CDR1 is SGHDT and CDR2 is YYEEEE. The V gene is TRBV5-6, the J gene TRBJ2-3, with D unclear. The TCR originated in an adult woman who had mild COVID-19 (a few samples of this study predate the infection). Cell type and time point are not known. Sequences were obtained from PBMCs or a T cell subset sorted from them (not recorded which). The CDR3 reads CASSFFSTDTQYF. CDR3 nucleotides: TGTGCCAGCAGCTTCTTTAGCACAGATACGCAGTATTTT.